The source of this T cell receptor beta chain is a study of cytomegalovirus exposure and HLA in healthy donors. Study outcomes and limitations: Information on immune exposure was restricted to one variable (CMV serostatus). Later, an analysis found that common viral pathogens appeared to be linked with several of the most significant clusters. The authors enumerated roughly 180 TCR beta chains as linked to cytomegalovirus.

Note on this clone: The antigen is not known.

PCR used 60 Vbeta primers and 13 Jbeta primers. In the source study's methods: Per a later analysis, the number of unique TCR beta chains was some 75 million, of which 9 million to 12 million were shared. Profiled with immunoSEQ multiplex PCR; TCRdb holds only in-frame clones, not every one. From that table come the V and J calls and clone size; the DNA was used to work out D and trimming. The table lists about 230,000 clones, about three quarters of them singletons. Trimming took off 5 bases at V and 0 bases at J, with 8 bases between the two ends. CDR1 is SQVTM and CDR2 is ANQGSEA in the germline V gene. The CDR3 is 13 amino acids.

The specimen was PBMCs. The chain couples TRBV29-1 to TRBJ1-5, with D hard to call. The receptor was isolated from a boy younger than 18 in good health and CMV-seronegative. The CDR3 DNA reads TGCAGCGTTCTCGTTAATAGCAATCAGCCCCAGCATTTT. As protein: CSVLVNSNQPQHF.